This T cell receptor (beta chain) was sequenced in a study of CD8 T cells in Susac syndrome. The study, taken as a whole, reports: The CD4+ T cell repertoires in Susac syndrome did not show any clonal expansion.

Blood CD8+ and CD4+ T cells underwent high-throughput TCR beta sequencing. Concerning this clonotype: Its antigen remains unidentified.

This CDR3 is 14 amino acids long. V lost 5 bases and J 1 base, leaving 14 bases between the germline ends. Germline assignment: CDR1 DFQATT and CDR2 SNEGSKA (reference sequence). RNA totalling roughly 0.45 to 1 ug underwent reverse transcription with random hexamers. Across 54 Vbeta and 13 Jbeta, immunoSEQ multiplex PCR amplified TCR beta CDR3. TCRdb used MiXCR to reprocess the immunoSEQ multiplex PCR reads, holding one entry per CDR3 protein. The profile shows about 150,000 distinct CDR3 sequences, 85% to 95% of them singletons. The sequencing sample was made of CD4+ T cells from PBMCs. V gene TRBV20-1 combines with J gene TRBJ1-1; the D is unclear. This TCR was recovered from a human donor with Susac syndrome. The CDR3, as DNA: TGCAGTGCTGTTCTGTCCCCAGGGAACACTGAAGCTTTCTTT. The encoded protein is CSAVLSPGNTEAFF.